The sequence of this T cell receptor (beta chain) was determined in a study of OX40 agonist ivuxolimab in advanced cancers. Study summary: Melanoma, hepatocellular carcinoma, head and neck or renal cell cancer occurred in dose-escalation patients. The group had a mean age of 60 years, ranged from 23 to 79, and was around 82% male.

Findings and caveats of the study: Expansion of clones was among the lowest in partial responders at 0.1-3.0 mg/kg.

Clones were sequenced by immunoSEQ multiplex PCR, and TCRdb holds only the in-frame ones, with some missing. This sample has about 90,000 clones; more than 75% occur once, and the top ten carry around 0.33%. As concerns this clone: Its specificity is unknown.

The material was CD4+ or CD8+ T cells sorted from blood, obtained in a trial of the OX40 agonist ivuxolimab. The TCR sequence derives from an adult with an advanced solid tumor such as melanoma, head and neck, liver or kidney cancer.

CDR3 residues: CASSSWSNSNQPQHF. CDR3 sequence (DNA): TGTGCCAGCAGTAGCTGGAGTAATAGCAATCAGCCCCAGCATTTT. This chain connects TRBV28 to TRBJ1-5; no reliable D call. The germline gives CDR1 MDHEN, CDR2 SYDVKM. The length of the CDR3 is 15 residues. The V and J ends lost 5 bases and 0 bases respectively, with 11 bases between them. Complete variable domain (other parts from reference TRBV28 and TRBJ1-5): DVKVTQSSRYLVKRTGEKVFLECVQDMDHENMFWYRQDPGLGLRLIYFSYDVKMKEKGDIPEGYSVSREKKERFSLILESASTNQTSMYLCASSSWSNSNQPQHFGDGTRLSIL.